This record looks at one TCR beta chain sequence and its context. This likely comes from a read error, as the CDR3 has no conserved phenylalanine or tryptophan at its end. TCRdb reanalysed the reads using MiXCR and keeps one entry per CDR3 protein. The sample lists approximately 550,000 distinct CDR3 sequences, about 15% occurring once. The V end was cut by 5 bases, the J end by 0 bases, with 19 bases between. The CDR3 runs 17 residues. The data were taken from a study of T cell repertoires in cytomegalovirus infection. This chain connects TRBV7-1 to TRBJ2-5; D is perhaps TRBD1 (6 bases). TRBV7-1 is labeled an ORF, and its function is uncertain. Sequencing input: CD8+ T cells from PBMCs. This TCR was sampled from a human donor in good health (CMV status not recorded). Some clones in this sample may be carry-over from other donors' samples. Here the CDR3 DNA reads TGTGCCAGCAGCGGCCGACAGGCGGTCCTTCACCAAGAGACCCAGTACTTA. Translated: CASSGRQAVLHQETQYL.